Listed below are T cell receptor beta chains from one sample, sequenced in a study of beta chain features in type 1 diabetes. The protocol was immunoSEQ multiplex PCR, while the TCRdb copy is restricted to in-frame clones and leaves out a portion. The repertoire holds about 250,000 clones, with 11% as singletons. The specimen sequenced was naive CD4+ T cells from blood. These receptors originate from a man aged 25-45 years with type 1 diabetes. Each CDR3 is given with its conserved first and last residue. The order of the fields is D gene, V gene, J gene, clone size, CDR3 protein, CDR3 DNA. The D gene is left open where the match is weak. Only part of the rows carry a size: once, few, many, or a class if the clone is expanded.

D: -
V: TRBV19
J: TRBJ1-2
size: once
CDR3: CASSPPVPHGYTF
DNA: TGTGCCAGTAGTCCGCCGGTCCCGCATGGCTACACCTTC

D: -
V: TRBV28
J: TRBJ2-6
size: few
CDR3: CASSSLSGANVLTF
DNA: TGTGCCAGCAGTTCCCTCTCTGGGGCCAACGTCCTGACTTTC

D: -
V: TRBV7-6
J: TRBJ2-1
size: -
CDR3: CASSWTKASEQFF
DNA: TGTGCCAGCAGCTGGACTAAAGCAAGTGAGCAGTTCTTC

D: TRBD1
V: TRBV30
J: TRBJ2-1
size: few
CDR3: CAWTSPQESGGFF
DNA: TGTGCCTGGACCTCCCCCCAGGAATCAGGGGGGTTCTTC

D: TRBD1
V: TRBV7-9
J: TRBJ2-7
size: -
CDR3: CASGETGGAYEQYF
DNA: TGTGCCAGCGGGGAGACAGGGGGCGCCTACGAGCAGTACTTC

D: TRBD2
V: TRBV4-2
J: TRBJ2-5
size: -
CDR3: CASSQGWTSGGVSKETQYF
DNA: TGTGCCAGCAGCCAAGGGTGGACTAGCGGGGGTGTCTCCAAAGAGACCCAGTACTTC

D: TRBD2
V: TRBV9
J: TRBJ2-4
size: -
CDR3: CASSVAGGPQNIQYF
DNA: TGTGCCAGCAGCGTAGCGGGGGGGCCCCAAAACATTCAGTACTTC

D: -
V: TRBV7-2
J: TRBJ2-7
size: -
CDR3: CASSLGGVDSYEQYF
DNA: TGTGCCAGCAGCTTGGGCGGGGTAGACTCCTACGAGCAGTACTTC

D: TRBD2
V: TRBV7-2
J: TRBJ2-1
size: -
CDR3: CASSSKGGTSGTNEQFF
DNA: TGTGCCAGCAGCTCCAAGGGGGGGACTAGCGGAACCAATGAGCAGTTCTTC

D: -
V: TRBV11-2
J: TRBJ1-5
size: -
CDR3: CASSFTNQPQHF
DNA: TGTGCCAGCAGCTTTACAAATCAGCCCCAGCATTTT

D: TRBD2
V: TRBV5-4
J: TRBJ2-1
size: -
CDR3: CASSPGLAGSYNEQFF
DNA: TGTGCCAGCAGCCCCGGACTAGCGGGGAGCTACAATGAGCAGTTCTTC

D: -
V: TRBV7-2
J: TRBJ2-2
size: few
CDR3: CASSFGPTTGELFF
DNA: TGTGCCAGCAGCTTTGGGCCAACTACCGGGGAGCTGTTTTTT

D: -
V: TRBV5-1
J: TRBJ2-7
size: few
CDR3: CASSLTVPYEQYF
DNA: TGCGCCAGCAGCCTGACTGTCCCCTACGAGCAGTACTTC

D: -
V: TRBV9
J: TRBJ1-1
size: -
CDR3: CASSESLPGRTEAFF
DNA: TGTGCCAGCAGCGAGAGCCTCCCGGGGAGGACTGAAGCTTTCTTT

D: -
V: TRBV11-1
J: TRBJ1-6
size: -
CDR3: CASSLEFDNSPLHF
DNA: TGTGCCAGCAGCTTGGAGTTCGACAATTCACCCCTCCACTTT

D: -
V: TRBV5-1
J: TRBJ1-1
size: -
CDR3: CASRSGVNTEAFF
DNA: TGCGCCAGCAGGAGCGGGGTGAACACTGAAGCTTTCTTT

D: -
V: TRBV6-1
J: TRBJ2-7
size: -
CDR3: CASSGGQSYEQYF
DNA: TGTGCCAGCAGCGGAGGACAGTCCTACGAGCAGTACTTC

D: -
V: TRBV30
J: TRBJ1-1
size: -
CDR3: CAWISRRGRENTEAFF
DNA: TGTGCCTGGATTTCGAGGAGGGGCAGGGAGAACACTGAAGCTTTCTTT

D: -
V: TRBV25-1
J: TRBJ1-5
size: -
CDR3: CASPSGDSNQPQHF
DNA: TGTGCCAGTCCCTCGGGAGATAGCAATCAGCCCCAGCATTTT

D: -
V: TRBV18
J: TRBJ1-5
size: -
CDR3: CASSRQRNQPQHF
DNA: TGTGCCAGCTCCCGACAGCGCAATCAGCCCCAGCATTTT

D: -
V: TRBV5-4
J: TRBJ2-6
size: few
CDR3: CASSHKGAGSGANVLTF
DNA: TGTGCCAGCAGTCACAAAGGGGCCGGCTCTGGGGCCAACGTCCTGACTTTC

D: -
V: TRBV29-1
J: TRBJ2-5
size: -
CDR3: CSVVRPRDQETQYF
DNA: TGCAGCGTTGTCAGGCCGAGGGATCAAGAGACCCAGTACTTC

D: TRBD1
V: TRBV5-1
J: TRBJ1-1
size: few
CDR3: CASSWRQGGTEAFF
DNA: TGCGCCAGCAGCTGGCGACAGGGGGGAACTGAAGCTTTCTTT

D: TRBD1
V: TRBV15
J: TRBJ1-6
size: -
CDR3: CATSRGDSNSPLHF
DNA: TGTGCCACCAGCAGAGGGGACAGTAATTCACCCCTCCACTTT

D: -
V: TRBV30
J: TRBJ1-1
size: few
CDR3: CAWQGTANTEAFF
DNA: TGTGCCTGGCAGGGTACAGCAAACACTGAAGCTTTCTTT

D: -
V: TRBV2
J: TRBJ1-2
size: few
CDR3: CASSTEGGYTF
DNA: TGTGCCAGCAGTACCGAGGGCGGCTACACCTTC

D: -
V: TRBV5-6
J: TRBJ1-6
size: -
CDR3: CASSLFGPDSPLHF
DNA: TGTGCCAGCAGCTTGTTTGGCCCAGATTCACCCCTCCACTTT

D: TRBD2
V: TRBV5-1
J: TRBJ2-1
size: few
CDR3: CASSLERGVYNEQFF
DNA: TGCGCCAGCAGCTTGGAGCGGGGGGTCTACAATGAGCAGTTCTTC

D: TRBD1
V: TRBV28
J: TRBJ2-7
size: few
CDR3: CASSSGTASEEQYF
DNA: TGTGCCAGCAGTTCCGGGACAGCTTCTGAAGAGCAGTACTTC

D: TRBD2
V: TRBV4-1
J: TRBJ2-3
size: few
CDR3: CASSQPGLGVDTQYF
DNA: TGCGCCAGCAGCCAACCGGGACTAGGAGTAGATACGCAGTATTTT

D: TRBD1
V: TRBV7-3
J: TRBJ1-6
size: -
CDR3: CARTGPFNSPLHF
DNA: TGTGCCCGGACAGGGCCCTTTAATTCACCCCTCCACTTT

D: -
V: TRBV11-2
J: TRBJ2-5
size: few
CDR3: CASSLTRLVGETQYF
DNA: TGTGCCAGCAGCTTAACTCGACTAGTGGGAGAGACCCAGTACTTC

D: -
V: TRBV21-1
J: TRBJ2-1
size: -
CDR3: CAEKERGGLYNEQFF
DNA: TGTGCCGAGAAGGAGCGGGGCGGCTTATACAATGAGCAGTTCTTC

D: TRBD1
V: TRBV6-5
J: TRBJ2-7
size: once
CDR3: CASRRGTGSSYEQYF
DNA: TGTGCCAGCAGGAGAGGGACAGGGAGCTCCTACGAGCAGTACTTC

D: -
V: TRBV28
J: TRBJ2-7
size: few
CDR3: CASSLPGTYEQYF
DNA: TGTGCCAGCAGTTTGCCAGGTACCTACGAGCAGTACTTC

D: -
V: TRBV5-1
J: TRBJ1-1
size: -
CDR3: CASSQNKNTEAFF
DNA: TGCGCCAGCAGCCAGAACAAGAACACTGAAGCTTTCTTT

D: -
V: TRBV15
J: TRBJ2-5
size: few
CDR3: CATSRDEAQETQYF
DNA: TGTGCCACCAGCAGAGATGAAGCTCAAGAGACCCAGTACTTC

D: TRBD2
V: TRBV7-2
J: TRBJ2-1
size: few
CDR3: CASSFSGGDPVRQFF
DNA: TGTGCCAGCAGCTTTAGCGGGGGAGACCCCGTTAGGCAGTTCTTC

D: -
V: TRBV7-9
J: TRBJ2-6
size: -
CDR3: CASSLAGAGANVLTF
DNA: TGTGCCAGCAGCTTAGCAGGGGCTGGGGCCAACGTCCTGACTTTC

D: TRBD1
V: TRBV29-1
J: TRBJ2-7
size: few
CDR3: CSVGDRAYEQYF
DNA: TGCAGCGTGGGGGACAGGGCCTACGAGCAGTACTTC

D: TRBD1
V: TRBV5-1
J: TRBJ2-5
size: -
CDR3: CASSLQGSQETQYF
DNA: TGCGCCAGCAGCTTACAGGGGAGTCAAGAGACCCAGTACTTC

D: -
V: TRBV29-1
J: TRBJ1-2
size: few
CDR3: CSVTGGHYGYTF
DNA: TGCAGCGTTACGGGGGGCCACTATGGCTACACCTTC

D: -
V: TRBV15
J: TRBJ2-5
size: -
CDR3: CATRSQGPVETQYF
DNA: TGTGCCACCAGGTCCCAGGGGCCGGTAGAGACCCAGTACTTC

D: -
V: TRBV10-3
J: TRBJ2-7
size: few
CDR3: CASTSTVSYEQYF
DNA: TGTGCCAGCACCTCAACTGTTTCCTACGAGCAGTACTTC

D: TRBD1
V: TRBV25-1
J: TRBJ2-7
size: -
CDR3: CASSDPGQGFNEQYF
DNA: TGTGCCAGCAGTGACCCGGGACAGGGGTTCAACGAGCAGTACTTC

D: -
V: TRBV2
J: TRBJ2-1
size: -
CDR3: CASLPGLGYNEQFF
DNA: TGTGCCTCCCTGCCAGGACTCGGCTACAATGAGCAGTTCTTC

D: -
V: TRBV2
J: TRBJ1-1
size: few
CDR3: CASSYRQTNTEAFF
DNA: TGTGCCAGCAGTTACCGACAGACCAACACTGAAGCTTTCTTT